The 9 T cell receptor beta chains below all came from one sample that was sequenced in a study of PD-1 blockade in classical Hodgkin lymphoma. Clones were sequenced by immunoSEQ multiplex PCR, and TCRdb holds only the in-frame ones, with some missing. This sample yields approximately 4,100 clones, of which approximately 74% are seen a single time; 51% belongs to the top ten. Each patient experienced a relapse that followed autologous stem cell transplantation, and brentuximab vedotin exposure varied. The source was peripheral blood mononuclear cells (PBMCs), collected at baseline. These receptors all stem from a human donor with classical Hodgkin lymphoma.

This CDR3 is CASSRDTGTDTQYF. DNA for the CDR3: TGCGCCAGCAGCCGGGACACCGGGACAGATACGCAGTATTTT. V is TRBV5-1 and J is TRBJ2-3; weak D call: TRBD1 (6 bases). V was pared by 4 bases and J by 3 bases, with 12 bases between. Looked up from germline, CDR1 is SGHRS and CDR2 is YFSETQ. The CDR3 has 14 residues.

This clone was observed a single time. DNA of the CDR3: TGTGCCAGTAGCCCGGTAGCGGGGAGGGCCGGTTACGAGCAGTACTTC. It codes for CASSPVAGRAGYEQYF. This rearrangement joins TRBV19 to TRBJ2-7; 8 bases are shared with TRBD2. The junction had 14 bases not matched to a gene; V was cut back by 6 bases and J by 4 bases. This CDR3 spans 16 amino acids. Germline V gene lookup returns CDR1 LNHDA and CDR2 SQIVND (reference sequence).

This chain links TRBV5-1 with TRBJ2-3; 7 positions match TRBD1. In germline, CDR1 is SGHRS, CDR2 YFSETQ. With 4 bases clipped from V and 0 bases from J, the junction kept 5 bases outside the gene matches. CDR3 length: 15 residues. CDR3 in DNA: TGCGCCAGCAGCCGAACGACAGGGAGCACAGATACGCAGTATTTT. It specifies CASSRTTGSTDTQYF.

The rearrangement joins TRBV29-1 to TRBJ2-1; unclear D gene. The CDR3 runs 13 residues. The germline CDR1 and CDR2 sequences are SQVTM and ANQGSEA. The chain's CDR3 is CCFGDGSYNEQFF. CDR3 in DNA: TGCTGCTTCGGAGATGGGTCCTACAATGAGCAGTTCTTC.

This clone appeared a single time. CDR3 loop: CASRRDSTGELFF. The DNA for the CDR3 is TGTGCCAGCAGGCGGGACTCCACCGGGGAGCTGTTTTTT. The rearrangement joins TRBV6-5 to TRBJ2-2; maybe TRBD2 (6 bases). This CDR3 has 13 amino acids. CDR1 and CDR2 (germline): MNHEY, SVGAGI. Between the trimmed V and J ends, which lost 6 bases and 4 bases, there was a span of 9 bases.

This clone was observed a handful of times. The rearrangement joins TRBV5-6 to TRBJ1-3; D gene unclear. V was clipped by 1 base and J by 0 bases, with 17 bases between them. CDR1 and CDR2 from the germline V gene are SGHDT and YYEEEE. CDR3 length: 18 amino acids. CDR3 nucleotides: TGTGCCAGCAGCTTGATACGTACGGGCTGGAGCTCTGGAAACACCATATATTTT. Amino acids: CASSLIRTGWSSGNTIYF. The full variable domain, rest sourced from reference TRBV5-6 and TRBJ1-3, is DAGVTQSPTHLIKTRGQQVTLRCSPKSGHDTVSWYQQALGQGPQFIFQYYEEEERQRGNFPDRFSGHQFPNYSSELNVNALLLGDSALYLCASSLIRTGWSSGNTIYFGEGSWLTVV.

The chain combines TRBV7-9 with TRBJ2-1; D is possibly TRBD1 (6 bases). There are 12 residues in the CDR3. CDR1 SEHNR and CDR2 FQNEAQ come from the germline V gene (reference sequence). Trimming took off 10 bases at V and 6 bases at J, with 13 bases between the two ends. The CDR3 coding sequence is TGTGCCACCTGGTCACAGGGCAATGAGCAGTTCTTC. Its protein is CATWSQGNEQFF.

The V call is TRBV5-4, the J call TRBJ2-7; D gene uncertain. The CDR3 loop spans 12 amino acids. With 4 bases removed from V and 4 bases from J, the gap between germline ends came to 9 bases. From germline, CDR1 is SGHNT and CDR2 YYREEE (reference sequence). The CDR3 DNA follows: TGTGCCAGCAGCCTACAAGTATACGAGCAGTACTTC. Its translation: CASSLQVYEQYF. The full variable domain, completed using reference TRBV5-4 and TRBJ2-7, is ETGVTQSPTHLIKTRGQQVTLRCSSQSGHNTVSWYQQALGQGPQFIFQYYREEENGRGNFPPRFSGLQFPNYSSELNVNALELDDSALYLCASSLQVYEQYFGPGTRLTVT.

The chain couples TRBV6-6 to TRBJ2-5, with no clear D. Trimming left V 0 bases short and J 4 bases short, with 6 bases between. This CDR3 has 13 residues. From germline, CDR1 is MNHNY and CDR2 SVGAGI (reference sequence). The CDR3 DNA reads TGTGCCAGCAGTTACTCGAAAGGAGAGACCCAGTACTTC. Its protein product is CASSYSKGETQYF.